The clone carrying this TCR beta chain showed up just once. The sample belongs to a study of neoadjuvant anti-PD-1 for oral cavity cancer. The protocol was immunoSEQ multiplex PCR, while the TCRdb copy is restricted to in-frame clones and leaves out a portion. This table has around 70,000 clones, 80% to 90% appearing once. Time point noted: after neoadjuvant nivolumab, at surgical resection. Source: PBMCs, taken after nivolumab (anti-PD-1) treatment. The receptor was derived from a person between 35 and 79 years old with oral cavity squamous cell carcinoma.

The CDR3 DNA reads TGTGCCTGGGAAACTGGGGAGAGCATTCAGTACTTC. Protein product: CAWETGESIQYF. The chain links TRBV30 to TRBJ2-4; weak D call: TRBD2 (5 bases). V was pared by 5 bases and J by 9 bases, with 14 bases between. The germline V gene encodes CDR1 GTSNPN and CDR2 SVGIG (reference sequence). The CDR3 runs 12 residues.